The next 19 T cell receptor beta chains were all read from a single sample in a study of shared clonotypes between healthy human individuals. Sequenced by immunoSEQ multiplex PCR; TCRdb stores in-frame clones only, minus some. The top ten clones hold 0.39% of a sample with more than 2,000,000 clones, just over 90% of them seen once. Sequencing was carried out using naive CD4+ T cells from PBMCs. The sample's subset: CD45RA+ positively selected. The receptors here all came from a man between 18 and 29 years old in good health. Some clones in this sample may be carry-over from other donors' samples.

The chain combines TRBV7-6 with TRBJ2-5; TRBD1 agrees at 8 bases. In germline, CDR1 is SGHVS, CDR2 FNYEAQ. This CDR3 spans 15 amino acids. Germline trimming cut 2 bases from V and 4 bases from J; bases unmatched to any gene: 6. The CDR3 DNA reads as TGTGCCAGCAGCTTAACCCGGACAGGGCCAGAGACCCAGTACTTC. It codes for CASSLTRTGPETQYF.

The chain couples TRBV2 to TRBJ2-7; D is possibly TRBD1 (5 bases). Germline V gene data show CDR1 as SNHLY and CDR2 as FYNNEI. V was clipped by 4 bases and J by 12 bases, with 22 bases between them. CDR3 length equals 14 residues. CDR3 in amino acids: CASSVGQGLPKGYF. The CDR3 bases are TGTGCCAGCAGTGTTGGGCAGGGTCTTCCTAAGGGGTACTTC.

The chain uses TRBV28 and TRBJ1-5; 12 nucleotides line up with TRBD1. This CDR3 contains 17 residues. The V and J ends lost 5 bases and 0 bases, in that order; junction bases with no gene match: 5. Per germline, CDR1 MDHEN and CDR2 SYDVKM. The CDR3 region has the DNA TGTGCCAGCAGTCCGGGACAGGGGGCGTATAGCAATCAGCCCCAGCATTTT. Its protein is CASSPGQGAYSNQPQHF.

The chain employs TRBV5-4 and TRBJ2-1; D is perhaps TRBD1 (6 bases). V dropped 7 bases and J dropped 7 bases, with 21 bases sitting between them. The germline V gene encodes CDR1 SGHNT and CDR2 YYREEE (reference sequence). CDR3 size: 15 residues. The CDR3 DNA follows: TGTGCCAGCTCCCCTAGGGGGAACGAAAAAAATGAGCAGTTCTTC. Protein sequence: CASSPRGNEKNEQFF.

In regard to this clone: Distinct nucleotide sequences in the sample also encode this CDR3. Here the CDR3 DNA reads TGTGCCAGCAGGCTGGACCAAGAGACCCAGTACTTC. Translated, it gives CASRLDQETQYF. The rearrangement joins TRBV25-1 to TRBJ2-5; D remains unclear. The CDR3 is made up of 12 amino acids. V was pared by 6 bases and J by 0 bases, with 5 bases between. CDR1 is MGHDK, CDR2 SYGVNS, per germline.

This chain links TRBV5-1 with TRBJ2-1, with D perhaps matching TRBD1 (6 bases). This CDR3 region has 15 residues. Germline assignment: CDR1 SGHRS and CDR2 YFSETQ. The ends were cut back, 6 bases at V and 4 bases at J, with 17 bases in the middle. CDR3 loop: CASTGGGMGYNEQFF. In nucleotides, the CDR3 is TGCGCCAGCACTGGGGGCGGAATGGGATACAATGAGCAGTTCTTC.

This rearrangement joins TRBV7-2 to TRBJ2-7, with 7 nucleotides matching TRBD1. Germline trimming cut 7 bases from V and 6 bases from J; bases unmatched to any gene: 9. This CDR3 spans 13 amino acids. Per the germline V gene, CDR1 is SGHTA and CDR2 is FQGNSA. DNA for the CDR3: TGTGCCAGCACGAAGGGACAGCCGGGCGAGCAGTACTTC. Its protein product is CASTKGQPGEQYF.

This chain joins TRBV19 and TRBJ2-6; 7 positions match TRBD1. Germline V gene data show CDR1 as LNHDA and CDR2 as SQIVND (reference sequence). CDR3 size: 18 residues. With V trimmed by 4 bases and J by 0 bases, 9 bases remained unmatched. CDR3 amino acids: CASSTTGTVNSGANVLTF. For the CDR3, the DNA is TGTGCCAGTAGTACTACCGGGACAGTTAACTCTGGGGCCAACGTCCTGACTTTC.

The chain combines TRBV7-3 with TRBJ2-1; D not certain. Trimming pared 3 bases from V and 7 bases from J, leaving 10 bases between. The CDR3 length is 13 residues. Germline V gene data show CDR1 as SGHTA and CDR2 as FQGTGA. Written as DNA, the CDR3 is TGTGCCAGCAGCTTTAATATCGAGAATGAGCAGTTCTTC. Residues: CASSFNIENEQFF.

This clone was detected only once. Other nucleotide sequences from this sample produce the same CDR3. The V gene is TRBV15, the J gene TRBJ2-1; no clear D gene. The CDR3 sequence is 12 residues long. Per germline, CDR1 LNHNV and CDR2 YYDKDF (reference sequence). Trimming removed 1 base at V and 7 bases at J, with 5 bases between. As DNA, the CDR3 is TGTGCCACCAGCAGAGTCGGGAATGAGCAGTTCTTC. Protein sequence: CATSRVGNEQFF.

For this clone: The sample carries other DNA sequences with the same CDR3. The chain combines TRBV7-2 with TRBJ2-1, with D unclear. V dropped 3 bases and J dropped 7 bases, with 1 base sitting between them. CDR1 and CDR2 (germline): SGHTA, FQGNSA. The CDR3 extends over 10 amino acids. The CDR3 spells CASSFNEQFF. The CDR3 nucleotides are TGTGCCAGCAGCTTTAATGAGCAGTTCTTC.

The chain has TRBV28 and TRBJ1-5, with D possibly being TRBD1 (5 bases). In germline, CDR1 is MDHEN, CDR2 SYDVKM. V was clipped by 7 bases and J by 0 bases, with 10 bases between them. This CDR3 has 14 amino acids. CDR3 nucleotides: TGTGCCAGCATGGGGACCGATAGCAATCAGCCCCAGCATTTT. Its translation is CASMGTDSNQPQHF. The variable domain in full, completed from reference TRBV28 and TRBJ1-5, reads DVKVTQSSRYLVKRTGEKVFLECVQDMDHENMFWYRQDPGLGLRLIYFSYDVKMKEKGDIPEGYSVSREKKERFSLILESASTNQTSMYLCASMGTDSNQPQHFGDGTRLSIL.

This clone was picked up one time. The gene calls are TRBV18 and TRBJ2-1; TRBD2 aligns across 7 bases. Germline CDR1 KGHSH, CDR2 LQKENI. The J segment lost 8 bases and the V segment lost 3 bases, leaving 10 bases of the junction unmatched. The CDR3 sequence is 15 residues long. DNA of the CDR3: TGTGCCAGCTCACCGACGGCGGGAGTTGAGCATGAGCAGTTCTTC. Its protein product is CASSPTAGVEHEQFF.

The V gene is TRBV2, the J gene TRBJ2-5, with 9 bases identical to TRBD1. V was clipped by 6 bases and J by 5 bases; unmatched bases: 13. Germline V gives CDR1 SNHLY, CDR2 FYNNEI. The CDR3 covers 16 residues. The CDR3 sequence: CASRDGTGSYWETQYF. In DNA form, the CDR3 reads TGTGCCAGCAGGGATGGGACAGGGTCCTATTGGGAGACCCAGTACTTC.

The V call is TRBV28, the J call TRBJ1-2; D gene unclear. Trimming left V 1 base short and J 8 bases short, with 11 bases between. Germline V gene sequence: CDR1 MDHEN, CDR2 SYDVKM. The CDR3 runs to 13 residues. The DNA of the CDR3 is TGTGCCAGCAGTTTATCTTCTCCGGGGGGCTACACCTTC. It specifies CASSLSSPGGYTF.

V usage is TRBV15 and J usage is TRBJ2-3, with D possibly TRBD2 on 6 matching bases. Trimming took 1 base from V and 4 from J, leaving 9 bases between them. Germline lookup yields CDR1 LNHNV and CDR2 YYDKDF (reference sequence). CDR3 length equals 14 residues. CDR3 sequence (DNA): TGTGCCACCAGCAGAGGGACTACAGCAGATACGCAGTATTTT. Translation: CATSRGTTADTQYF.

The rearrangement links TRBV19 to TRBJ1-5; weak D call: TRBD1 (6 bases). The germline CDR1 and CDR2 sequences are LNHDA and SQIVND (reference sequence). V shed 7 bases and J shed 8 bases, with 15 bases lying between them. This CDR3 comprises 13 residues. The CDR3 protein is CASIGQGLEPQHF. The CDR3 DNA is TGTGCCAGTATCGGGCAGGGGTTGGAGCCCCAGCATTTT. The variable domain in full, with the rest retrieved from reference TRBV19 and TRBJ1-5, is DGGITQSPKYLFRKEGQNVTLSCEQNLNHDAMYWYRQDPGQGLRLIYYSQIVNDFQKGDIAEGYSVSREKKESFPLTVTSAQKNPTAFYLCASIGQGLEPQHFGDGTRLSIL.

This clone was detected only once. This chain connects TRBV18 to TRBJ1-2; D is possibly TRBD1 (5 bases). CDR3 length: 10 amino acids. Germline CDR1 is KGHSH and CDR2 is LQKENI. Between the trimmed V and J ends, which lost 6 bases and 8 bases, there was a span of 7 bases. CDR3 nucleotide sequence: TGTGCCAGCTCGGGACCCGGCTACACCTTC. Its protein product is CASSGPGYTF.

This chain connects TRBV7-8 to TRBJ2-2; 7 bases align to TRBD1. The CDR3 is made up of 15 amino acids. Germline CDR1 reads SGHVS; CDR2 reads FQNEAQ. Trimming took 6 bases from V and 7 from J; bases not matched to a gene: 11. The CDR3 bases are TGTGCCAGCAGATTACAGGGGAATAAAGGCGGGGAGCTGTTTTTT. It translates to CASRLQGNKGGELFF.